This T cell receptor beta chain is from a study of blood T cells in healthy people across ages. This CDR3 region has 13 residues. Trimming removed 6 bases from V and 5 bases from J, with 13 bases in between. Together with a sample-barcoded 5' primer, a J-beta primer mix was included in a second PCR lasting roughly 6 to 12 cycles. Via MiXCR, TCRdb re-called the 5' RACE reads, giving one row per CDR3 protein. Altogether more than 700,000 distinct CDR3 sequences are present, about 55% being singletons, with the ten largest covering approximately 40%. The receptor comes from an elderly man in good health. The chain carries TRBV12-3 or TRBV12-4 and TRBJ2-5; weak D call: TRBD2 (5 bases). Sequencing was carried out using blood. CDR3 loop: CASRAGTEETQYF. CDR3 coding DNA: TGTGCCAGCAGGGCGGGCACCGAGGAGACCCAGTACTTC.